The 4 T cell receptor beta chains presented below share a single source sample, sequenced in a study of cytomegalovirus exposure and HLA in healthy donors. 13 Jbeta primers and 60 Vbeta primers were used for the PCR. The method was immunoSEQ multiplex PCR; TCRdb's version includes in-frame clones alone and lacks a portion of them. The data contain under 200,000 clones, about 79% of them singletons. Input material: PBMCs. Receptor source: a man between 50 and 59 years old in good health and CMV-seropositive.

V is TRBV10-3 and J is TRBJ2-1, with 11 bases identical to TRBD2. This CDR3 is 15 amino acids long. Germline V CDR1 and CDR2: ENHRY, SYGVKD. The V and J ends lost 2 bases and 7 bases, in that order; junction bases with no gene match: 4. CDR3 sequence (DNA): TGTGCCATCAGTGAGGTAGCGGGAGGGTTGAATGAGCAGTTCTTC. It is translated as CAISEVAGGLNEQFF.

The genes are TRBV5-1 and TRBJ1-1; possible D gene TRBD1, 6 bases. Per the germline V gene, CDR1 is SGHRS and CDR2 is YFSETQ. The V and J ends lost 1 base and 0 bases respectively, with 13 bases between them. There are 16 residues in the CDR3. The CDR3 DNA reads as TGCGCCAGCAGCTTGTCGGGGGGGCCCCTGAACACTGAAGCTTTCTTT. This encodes CASSLSGGPLNTEAFF.

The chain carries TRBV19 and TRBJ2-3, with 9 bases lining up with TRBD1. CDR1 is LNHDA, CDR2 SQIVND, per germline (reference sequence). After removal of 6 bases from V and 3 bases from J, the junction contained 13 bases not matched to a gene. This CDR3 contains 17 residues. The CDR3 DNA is TGTGCCAGTAGCCTCCAAGACAGGGGGTTTCGGACAGATACGCAGTATTTT. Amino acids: CASSLQDRGFRTDTQYF.

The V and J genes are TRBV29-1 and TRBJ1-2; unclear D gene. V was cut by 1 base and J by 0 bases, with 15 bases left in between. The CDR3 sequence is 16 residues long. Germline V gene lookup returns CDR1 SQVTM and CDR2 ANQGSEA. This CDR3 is CSVEGAGRPTNYGYTF. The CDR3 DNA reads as TGCAGCGTTGAAGGCGCAGGCAGGCCAACTAACTATGGCTACACCTTC.